This TCR beta chain was observed in a study of immune cell composition in non-small cell lung cancer. About the study: Histologic subtype was mainly adenocarcinoma or squamous cell carcinoma.

Normal lung was sampled as far from the tumour as possible, at least 3 cm. The assay was immunoSEQ multiplex PCR, and TCRdb's table has in-frame clones only and misses some. Among about 4,800 clones listed, about 88% were seen once. CDR1 MDHEN and CDR2 SYDVKM come from the germline V gene. V dropped 8 bases and J dropped 8 bases, with 22 bases sitting between them. CDR3 length: 15 amino acids. V usage is TRBV28 and J usage is TRBJ2-1; D may be TRBD2 (6 bases). The sequence came from a human donor with non-small cell lung cancer. Some clones in this sample may be carry-over from other donors' samples. The specimen sequenced was non-adjacent lung tissue. The CDR3 is CASSGLGSPNDEQFF. The DNA of the CDR3 is TGTGCCAGCTCGGGACTTGGAAGTCCAAATGATGAGCAGTTCTTC.